These T cell receptor beta chains were read from a single sample in a study of identical twins. From the 5' RACE reads, TCRdb called clonotypes with MiXCR, one entry per CDR3 protein. In the table there are some 600,000 distinct CDR3 sequences, about 7.1% of which are singletons. These same records also appear under a second study, on yellow fever vaccine responses in identical twins.

Sequencing was done on a sample of PBMCs. Receptors originate from a woman between 18 and 29 years old in good health. CDR3s include the opening cysteine and the closing phenylalanine or tryptophan. The order of the fields is J gene, clone size, V gene, D gene, CDR3 DNA, CDR3 protein. The D gene is left open where the match is weak. Clone size, where shown, is once, few, many, or a class for clones that have expanded.

TRBJ2-3	NA	TRBV2	TRBD2	TGTGCCAGCAGTGAATTCATCGGACTAGCAAAAAGCACAGATACGCAGTATTTT	CASSEFIGLAKSTDTQYF
TRBJ2-5	NA	TRBV4-2	TRBD1	TGTGCCAGCAGCCACCTCGGACAGGGATCGCAAGAGACCCAGTACTTC	CASSHLGQGSQETQYF
TRBJ1-4	many	TRBV7-2	NA	TGTGCCAGCAGCCCGACCGGGACACCGAATGAAAAACTGTTTTTT	CASSPTGTPNEKLFF
TRBJ2-7	NA	TRBV5-1	TRBD2	TGCGCCAGCAGCATGACTAGCTATGGATACGAGCAGTACTTC	CASSMTSYGYEQYF
TRBJ1-4	NA	TRBV12-3/TRBV12-4	NA	TGTGCCAGCAGCCCAAGCGCCGTCGGGGAAAAACTGTTTTTT	CASSPSAVGEKLFF
TRBJ2-1	many	TRBV3-1	NA	TGTGCCAGTTCTCGAACTACCACCTCCTACAATGAGCAGTTCTTC	CASSRTTTSYNEQFF
TRBJ2-3	few	TRBV20-1	TRBD2	TGCAGTGCCCGGGAGGGCAAAGATACGCAGTATTTT	CSAREGKDTQYF
TRBJ2-3	many	TRBV27	TRBD2	TGTGCCAGCAGTTTATTCTCCGCGGGGGATAGCACAGATACGCAGTATTTT	CASSLFSAGDSTDTQYF
TRBJ1-2	few	TRBV10-3	NA	TGTGCCATCAGTGAGTTGTCGGACAACTATGGCTACACCTTC	CAISELSDNYGYTF
TRBJ2-5	many	TRBV29-1	NA	TGCAGCGTTGCTATGTTTCCGACCCAGTACTTC	CSVAMFPTQYF
TRBJ2-3	few	TRBV3-1	TRBD2	TGTGCCAGCAGCCAAGAAAGCGGGGGAACAGATACGCAGTATTTT	CASSQESGGTDTQYF
TRBJ2-4	few	TRBV5-6	NA	TGTGCCAGCAGCCTGTATAGTTCCTCCATAGCCAAAAACATTCAGTACTTC	CASSLYSSSIAKNIQYF
TRBJ2-3	many	TRBV12-3/TRBV12-4	NA	TGTGCCAGCAGTTTGGTGCGGGGCTCTAGCACAGATACGCAGTATTTT	CASSLVRGSSTDTQYF
TRBJ2-3	NA	TRBV4-1	TRBD2	TGCGCCAGCAGCCAGTCAGGAACGGGGGGAGTCACAGATACGCAGTATTTT	CASSQSGTGGVTDTQYF
TRBJ2-1	NA	TRBV6-2/TRBV6-3	TRBD1	TGTGCCAGCAGCCCAGACAGGGGAGTTAGAAAAAGGAATGAGCAGTTCTTC	CASSPDRGVRKRNEQFF
TRBJ2-1	few	TRBV29-1	TRBD1	TGCAGCCTAAGACAGGGGGGTAGTGAGCAGTTCTTC	CSLRQGGSEQFF
TRBJ1-5	many	TRBV15	NA	TGTGCCACCAGCAGAGATCTTAAGGAGAACCAGCATTTT	CATSRDLKENQHF
TRBJ2-7	few	TRBV5-1	NA	TGCGCCAGCAGCTTTCGGCAGACAGACTACGAGCAGTACTTC	CASSFRQTDYEQYF
TRBJ2-1	NA	TRBV11-2	NA	TGTGCCAGCAGTCAAAACAGGGAAGGGTTCTTC	CASSQNREGFF
TRBJ2-7	few	TRBV5-1	NA	TGCGCCAGCAGCTTGGATCGGACCCTGAGCTCCTACGAGCAGTACTTC	CASSLDRTLSSYEQYF
TRBJ1-2	NA	TRBV27	TRBD1	TGTGCCAGCAGTTCAACAGGGGGCTTTGGCTACACCTTC	CASSSTGGFGYTF
TRBJ2-1	many	TRBV14	NA	TGTGCCAGCAGCCAAGATCCGGTGAATGAGCAGTTCTTC	CASSQDPVNEQFF
TRBJ1-5	few	TRBV27	NA	TGTGCCAGCACCCCGACGGTCTATAGCAATCAGCCCCAGCATTTT	CASTPTVYSNQPQHF
TRBJ2-6	few	TRBV6-2/TRBV6-3	NA	TGTGCCAGCAGGAGGGCGGCCAACGTCCTGACTTTC	CASRRAANVLTF
TRBJ2-7	NA	TRBV27	NA	TGTGCCAGCAGTTCGGGGACACACTGGTACGAGCAGTACTTC	CASSSGTHWYEQYF
TRBJ2-1	NA	TRBV10-3	NA	TGTGCCATCAGTGTCCCCGGGGCCGATGAGCAGTTCTTC	CAISVPGADEQFF
TRBJ1-5	many	TRBV28	TRBD1	TGTGCCAGCAGTTACCCATCCTATGACAGGGGAAATCAGCCCCAGCATTTT	CASSYPSYDRGNQPQHF
TRBJ2-2	many	TRBV24-1	NA	TGTGCCACCAGTGATTTGACCACCGGGGAGCTGTTTTTT	CATSDLTTGELFF
TRBJ2-1	NA	TRBV5-6	NA	TGTGCCAGCAGCCGCTGGGCGGAGGCTTACAATGAGCAGTTCTTC	CASSRWAEAYNEQFF
TRBJ2-3	many	TRBV24-1	NA	TGTGCCACCAGTGATTGGGGCATAGCCCCCGGTACAGATACGCAGTATTTT	CATSDWGIAPGTDTQYF
TRBJ2-3	NA	TRBV7-9	NA	TGTGCCAGCAGCTTACGGTCTTCGGCGACAGATACGCAGTATTTT	CASSLRSSATDTQYF
TRBJ1-1	NA	TRBV5-1	TRBD1	TGCGCCAGCAGCTCGGGACAGGGGCACACTGAAGCTTTCTTT	CASSSGQGHTEAFF
TRBJ2-1	NA	TRBV12-3/TRBV12-4	NA	TGTGCCAGCAGTTTAGAGGGGGGGTACGGGTCCTACAATGAGCAGTTCTTC	CASSLEGGYGSYNEQFF
TRBJ1-4	few	TRBV5-1	NA	TGCGCCAGCAGAACTACCCCAATTGCAACTAATGAAAAACTGTTTTTT	CASRTTPIATNEKLFF
TRBJ2-7	many	TRBV7-8	NA	TGTGCCAGCAGCCTCCAGGGGAACTACGAGCAGTACTTC	CASSLQGNYEQYF
TRBJ2-2	NA	TRBV29-1	NA	TGCAGCCCGGAGTCAGGGGTGAACACCGGGGAGCTGTTTTTT	CSPESGVNTGELFF
TRBJ1-1	NA	TRBV6-1	TRBD1	TGTGCCAGCAGCAACAACAGGGGCGCGATGAACACTGAAGCTTTCTTT	CASSNNRGAMNTEAFF